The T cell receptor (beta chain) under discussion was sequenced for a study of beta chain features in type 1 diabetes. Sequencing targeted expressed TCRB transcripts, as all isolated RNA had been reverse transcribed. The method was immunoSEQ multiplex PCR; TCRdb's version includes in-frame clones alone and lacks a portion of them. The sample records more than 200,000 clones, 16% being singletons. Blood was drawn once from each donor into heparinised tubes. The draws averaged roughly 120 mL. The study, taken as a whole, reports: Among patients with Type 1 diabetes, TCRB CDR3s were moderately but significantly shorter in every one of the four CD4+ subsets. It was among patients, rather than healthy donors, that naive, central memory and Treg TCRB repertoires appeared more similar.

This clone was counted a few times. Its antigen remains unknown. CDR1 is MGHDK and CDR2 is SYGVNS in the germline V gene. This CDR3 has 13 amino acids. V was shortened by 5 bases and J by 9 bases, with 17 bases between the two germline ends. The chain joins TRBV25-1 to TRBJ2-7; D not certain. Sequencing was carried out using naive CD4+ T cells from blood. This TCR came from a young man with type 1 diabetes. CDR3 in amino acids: CASSSDGITGQYF. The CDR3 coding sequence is TGTGCCAGCAGTAGCGACGGAATTACGGGGCAGTACTTC.